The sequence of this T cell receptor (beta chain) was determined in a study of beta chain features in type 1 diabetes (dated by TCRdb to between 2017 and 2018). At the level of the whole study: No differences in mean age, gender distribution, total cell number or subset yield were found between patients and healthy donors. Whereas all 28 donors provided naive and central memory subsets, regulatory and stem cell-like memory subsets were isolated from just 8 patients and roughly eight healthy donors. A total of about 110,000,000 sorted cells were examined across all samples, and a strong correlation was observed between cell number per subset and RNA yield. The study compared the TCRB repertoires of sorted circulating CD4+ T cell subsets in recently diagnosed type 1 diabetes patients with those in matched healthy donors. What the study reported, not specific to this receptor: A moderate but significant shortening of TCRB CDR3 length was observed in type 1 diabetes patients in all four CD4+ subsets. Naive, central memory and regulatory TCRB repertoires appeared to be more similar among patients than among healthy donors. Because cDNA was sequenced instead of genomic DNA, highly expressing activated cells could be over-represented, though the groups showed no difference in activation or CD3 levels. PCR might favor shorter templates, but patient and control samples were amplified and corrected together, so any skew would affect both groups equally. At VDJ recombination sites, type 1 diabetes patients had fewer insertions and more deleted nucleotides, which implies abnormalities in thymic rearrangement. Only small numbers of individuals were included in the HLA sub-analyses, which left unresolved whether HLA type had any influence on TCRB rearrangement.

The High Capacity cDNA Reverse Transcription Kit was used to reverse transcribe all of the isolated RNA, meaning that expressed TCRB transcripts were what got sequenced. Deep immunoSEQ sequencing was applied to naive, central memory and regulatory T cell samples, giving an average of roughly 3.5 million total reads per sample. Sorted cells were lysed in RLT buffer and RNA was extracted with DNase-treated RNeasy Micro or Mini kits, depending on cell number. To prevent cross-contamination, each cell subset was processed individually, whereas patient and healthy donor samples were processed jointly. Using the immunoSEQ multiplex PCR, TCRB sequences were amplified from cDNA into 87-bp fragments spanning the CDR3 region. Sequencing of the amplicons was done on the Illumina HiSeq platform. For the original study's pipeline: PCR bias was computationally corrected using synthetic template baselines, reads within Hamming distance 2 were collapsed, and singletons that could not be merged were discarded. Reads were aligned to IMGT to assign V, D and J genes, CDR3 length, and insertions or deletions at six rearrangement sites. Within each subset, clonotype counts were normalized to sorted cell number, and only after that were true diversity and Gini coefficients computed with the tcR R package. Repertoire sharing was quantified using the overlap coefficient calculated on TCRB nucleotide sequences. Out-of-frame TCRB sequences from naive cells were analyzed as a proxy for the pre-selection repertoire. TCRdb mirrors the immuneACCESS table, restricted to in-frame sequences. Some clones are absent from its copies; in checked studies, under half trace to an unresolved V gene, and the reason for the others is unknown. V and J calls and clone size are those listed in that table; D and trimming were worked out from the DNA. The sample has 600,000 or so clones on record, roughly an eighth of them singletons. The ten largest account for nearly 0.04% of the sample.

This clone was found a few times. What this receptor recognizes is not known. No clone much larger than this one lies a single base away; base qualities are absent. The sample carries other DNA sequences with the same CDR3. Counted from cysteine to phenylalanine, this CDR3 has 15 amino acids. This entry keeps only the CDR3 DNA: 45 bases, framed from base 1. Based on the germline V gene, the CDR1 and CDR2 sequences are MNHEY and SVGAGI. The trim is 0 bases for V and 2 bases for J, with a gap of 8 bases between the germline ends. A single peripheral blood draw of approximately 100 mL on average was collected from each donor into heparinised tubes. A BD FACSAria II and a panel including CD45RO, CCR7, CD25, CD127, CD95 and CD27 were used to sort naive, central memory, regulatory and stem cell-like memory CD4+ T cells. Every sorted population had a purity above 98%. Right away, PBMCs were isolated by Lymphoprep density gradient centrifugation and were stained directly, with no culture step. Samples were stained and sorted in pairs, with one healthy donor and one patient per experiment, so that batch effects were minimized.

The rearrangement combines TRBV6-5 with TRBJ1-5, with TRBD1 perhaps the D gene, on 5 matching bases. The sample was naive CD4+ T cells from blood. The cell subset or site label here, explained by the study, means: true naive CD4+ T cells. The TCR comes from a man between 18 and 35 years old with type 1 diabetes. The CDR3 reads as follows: CASSYSGVGNQPQHF. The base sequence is TGTGCCAGCAGTTACTCGGGGGTAGGCAATCAGCCCCAGCATTTT.